This TCR beta chain originates from a study of CXCR3-negative and CXCR3-positive naive CD8 T cells. The study's findings and limits: Naive subsets did not differ in surface CD5, and TRB CDR3 properties served to infer TCR strength. Naive CXCR3-positive cells had TRB CDR3s more hydrophobic than those of CXCR3-negative naive cells.

In preparing the TRB cDNA libraries, 5' RACE with UMI labels was used. TCRdb re-called the 5' RACE reads and catalogs CDR3 proteins one per entry, DNA excluded. This sample's clone table lists roughly 130,000 distinct CDR3 sequences. To note about this clonotype: Its antigen is not identified.

Sequenced input: naive CXCR3+ CD8+ T cells from blood. Subset noted: CD45RO-CCR7+CD27+CD95- naive CD8+ T cells expressing CXCR3 (TNR3+). This receptor was obtained from a human donor in good health. Some clones in this sample may be carry-over from other donors' samples.

The CDR3 protein is CASSLRLPSSYNEQFF. The V gene is TRBV7-8, the J gene TRBJ2-1; TCRdb outputs TRBD2, but without DNA this stays unchecked. The CDR3 is 16 amino acids. From germline, CDR1 is SGHVS and CDR2 FQNEAQ.